A selection of T cell receptor beta chains follows, all from one sample in a study of cytomegalovirus exposure and HLA in healthy donors. Sequenced by immunoSEQ multiplex PCR; TCRdb stores in-frame clones only, minus some. Of about 97,000 clones listed, around 85% were seen once; the top ten hold under 5%. Material for sequencing was PBMCs. Every receptor here comes from a man aged 30-40 years in good health and CMV-seronegative. Both conserved end residues are part of each CDR3. A D gene is named only where the DNA matches it firmly. Clone size is not always given. Where it is, it says once, few, many or a class for expanded clones.

>TRBD1|once|TRBV5-6|TRBJ2-5
CASSFGQGAWETQYF
TGTGCCAGCAGTTTCGGACAGGGGGCGTGGGAGACCCAGTACTTC
>TRBD1|.|TRBV6-5|TRBJ2-5
CASSQGTGPQETQYF
TGTGCCAGCAGCCAAGGGACAGGGCCCCAAGAGACCCAGTACTTC
>TRBD1|.|TRBV9|TRBJ2-7
CASSVGTGLDEQYF
TGTGCCAGCAGCGTAGGGACAGGTCTAGACGAGCAGTACTTC
>.|once|TRBV5-1|TRBJ2-3
CASSLGAGSTDTQYF
TGCGCCAGCAGCTTAGGGGCTGGAAGCACAGATACGCAGTATTTT
>TRBD1|.|TRBV7-9|TRBJ1-5
CASSSGTGEQPQHF
TGTGCCAGCAGCTCCGGGACAGGGGAGCAGCCCCAGCATTTT
>.|.|TRBV4-1|TRBJ2-5
CASSPTPTGTQYF
TGCGCCAGCAGTCCTACACCTACGGGGACCCAGTACTTC
>.|.|TRBV28|TRBJ1-1
CAHSFGGAGKDTEAFF
TGTGCCCACAGTTTTGGGGGCGCAGGTAAGGACACTGAAGCTTTCTTT
>TRBD1|.|TRBV30|TRBJ2-2
CACRQGANTGELFF
TGTGCCTGCAGACAGGGGGCGAACACCGGGGAGCTGTTTTTT
>TRBD1|.|TRBV27|TRBJ1-2
CASSLSKGQGTYGYTF
TGTGCCAGCAGTTTATCGAAGGGACAGGGAACCTATGGCTACACCTTC
>TRBD2|.|TRBV7-2|TRBJ2-1
CASSPYPREGHINEQFF
TGTGCCAGCAGCCCCTATCCACGGGAGGGCCATATCAATGAGCAGTTCTTC
>TRBD1|.|TRBV30|TRBJ1-4
CAWSKTGGNEKLFF
TGTGCCTGGAGTAAGACAGGGGGGAATGAAAAACTGTTTTTT
>TRBD1|.|TRBV2|TRBJ1-1
CASSFRQGATEAFF
TGTGCCAGCAGTTTCAGACAGGGCGCCACTGAAGCTTTCTTT
>TRBD2|.|TRBV5-4|TRBJ2-5
CASSSRSGGQETQYF
TGTGCCAGCAGCTCCCGAAGCGGGGGCCAAGAGACCCAGTACTTC
>TRBD2|.|TRBV5-4|TRBJ2-1
CASSPTGGGNPRRFF
TGTGCCAGCAGCCCCACTGGCGGGGGGAACCCGCGGCGGTTCTTC
>TRBD1|.|TRBV20-1|TRBJ2-7
CGGQTNYEQYF
TGCGGGGGACAGACCAACTACGAGCAGTACTTC
>.|once|TRBV15|TRBJ1-1
CATSRSGFTEAFF
TGTGCCACCAGCAGGTCAGGGTTCACTGAAGCTTTCTTT
>.|.|TRBV27|TRBJ1-4
CASSGLQGGEKLFF
TGTGCCAGCAGTGGGTTACAGGGCGGGGAAAAACTGTTTTTT
>TRBD1|few|TRBV7-7|TRBJ2-5
CASSPTGGTETQYF
TGTGCTAGCAGCCCTACAGGGGGTACTGAGACCCAGTACTTC
>.|.|TRBV7-8|TRBJ1-2
CASSTYPGVGYGYTF
TGTGCCAGCAGCACCTATCCAGGGGTGGGCTATGGCTACACCTTC
>TRBD1|.|TRBV28|TRBJ2-1
CASRADRVSNEQFF
TGTGCCAGCAGGGCCGACAGGGTTTCAAATGAGCAGTTCTTC
>.|.|TRBV19|TRBJ2-1
CASIGQNNEQFF
TGTGCCAGTATAGGACAAAACAATGAGCAGTTCTTC
>TRBD1|few|TRBV28|TRBJ1-1
CAGTGRGTEAFF
TGTGCTGGGACAGGGCGCGGGACTGAAGCTTTCTTT
>.|.|TRBV19|TRBJ1-2
CASSIGRGISYGYTF
TGTGCCAGTAGTATCGGGCGGGGGATAAGCTATGGCTACACCTTC
>.|.|TRBV21-1|TRBJ1-1
CASSILQGFITEAFF
TGTGCCAGCAGCATTCTACAGGGGTTCATCACTGAAGCTTTCTTT
>TRBD2|.|TRBV18|TRBJ2-3
CASSPAGVDTQYF
TGTGCCAGCTCACCAGCGGGAGTAGATACGCAGTATTTT
>.|.|TRBV7-2|TRBJ1-1
CASGYGGAEAFF
TGTGCCAGCGGGTACGGCGGGGCTGAAGCTTTCTTT
>TRBD1|.|TRBV27|TRBJ2-1
CASSYTGGSYNEQFF
TGTGCCAGCAGCTACACAGGGGGCTCCTACAATGAGCAGTTCTTC
>.|.|TRBV28|TRBJ1-2
CASSLGTFQGGNGYTF
TGTGCCAGCAGTTTGGGCACCTTCCAAGGGGGTAATGGCTACACCTTC
>TRBD1|.|TRBV5-1|TRBJ2-7
CASRLPGQGTSEQYF
TGCGCCAGCAGATTACCGGGACAGGGGACATCCGAGCAGTACTTC
>.|.|TRBV19|TRBJ1-1
CASSIDRGLNTEAFF
TGTGCCAGTAGTATAGACAGGGGCTTGAACACTGAAGCTTTCTTT
>TRBD1|.|TRBV2|TRBJ2-5
CASVNPGQGKETQYF
TGTGCCAGCGTTAATCCCGGACAGGGGAAAGAGACCCAGTACTTC
>.|.|TRBV29-1|TRBJ2-2
CSVERGKNTGELFF
TGCAGCGTTGAAAGGGGGAAAAACACCGGGGAGCTGTTTTTT
>.|.|TRBV6-5|TRBJ2-5
CASSFILGETQYF
TGTGCCAGCAGTTTTATACTAGGAGAGACCCAGTACTTC
>TRBD1|.|TRBV5-1|TRBJ2-7
CASSPGQGISYEQYF
TGCGCCAGCAGCCCAGGACAGGGGATCTCCTACGAGCAGTACTTC
>TRBD1|.|TRBV5-4|TRBJ1-2
CASSLWTGASGYTF
TGTGCCAGCAGCTTGTGGACAGGGGCGTCAGGTTACACCTTC
>.|.|TRBV4-1|TRBJ1-2
CASSQDGEFYGYTF
TGCGCCAGCAGCCAAGACGGGGAATTCTATGGCTACACCTTC
>.|.|TRBV7-3|TRBJ2-2
CASSSPGSGELFF
TGTGCCAGCAGCTCTCCCGGTAGCGGGGAGCTGTTTTTT
>.|.|TRBV11-2|TRBJ2-7
CASSLDLGQGQMGEQYF
TGTGCCAGCAGCTTAGATTTGGGGCAGGGGCAAATGGGCGAGCAGTACTTC
>TRBD2|.|TRBV28|TRBJ2-7
CASSPVLAGEGEQYF
TGTGCCAGCAGCCCCGTACTAGCGGGAGAAGGCGAGCAGTACTTC
>TRBD2|.|TRBV9|TRBJ2-5
CASSVGTSGRGRETQYF
TGTGCCAGCAGCGTAGGGACTAGCGGGAGAGGAAGAGAGACCCAGTACTTC
>.|once|TRBV6-5|TRBJ1-2
CASSYWEGPASYGYTF
TGTGCCAGCAGTTACTGGGAGGGACCAGCGTCCTATGGCTACACCTTC
>.|.|TRBV5-4|TRBJ2-1
CASSPFQWEPWDGYNEQFF
TGTGCCAGCAGTCCCTTCCAGTGGGAGCCGTGGGATGGCTACAATGAGCAGTTCTTC
>TRBD1|.|TRBV4-1|TRBJ1-6
CASSLLPTGANSPLHF
TGCGCCAGCAGCCTCCTACCCACAGGGGCTAATTCACCCCTCCACTTT
>TRBD1|.|TRBV28|TRBJ2-5
CASSHRDRGQTQYF
TGTGCCAGCAGTCACCGGGACAGGGGACAGACCCAGTACTTC
>TRBD1|.|TRBV2|TRBJ1-2
CASSELGQGASGYTF
TGTGCCAGCAGTGAGCTGGGACAGGGGGCCTCTGGCTACACCTTC
>.|few|TRBV6-5|TRBJ2-1
CASSYTDGGQFF
TGTGCCAGCAGTTACACGGACGGGGGGCAGTTCTTC
>TRBD1|.|TRBV4-1|TRBJ2-6
CASSGVGTGISGANVLTF
TGCGCCAGCAGCGGAGTCGGGACAGGGATCTCTGGGGCCAACGTCCTGACTTTC
>.|once|TRBV5-1|TRBJ2-5
CASSSRGDGETQYF
TGCGCCAGCAGCTCGCGGGGTGACGGAGAGACCCAGTACTTC
>.|once|TRBV20-1|TRBJ1-1
CSASTQTEAFF
TGCAGTGCTAGCACCCAGACTGAAGCTTTCTTT